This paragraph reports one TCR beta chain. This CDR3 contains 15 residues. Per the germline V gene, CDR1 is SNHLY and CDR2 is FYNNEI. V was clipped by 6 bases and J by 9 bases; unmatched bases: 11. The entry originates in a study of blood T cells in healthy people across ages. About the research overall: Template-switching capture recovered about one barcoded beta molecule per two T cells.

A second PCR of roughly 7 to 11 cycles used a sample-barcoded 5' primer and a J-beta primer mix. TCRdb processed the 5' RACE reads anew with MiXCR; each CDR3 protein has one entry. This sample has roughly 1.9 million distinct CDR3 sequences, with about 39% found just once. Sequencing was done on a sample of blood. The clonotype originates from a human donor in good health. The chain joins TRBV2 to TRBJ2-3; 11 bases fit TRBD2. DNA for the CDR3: TGTGCCAGCAGGATAGCGGGGGGGCGGGGAGACACGCAGTATTTT. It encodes CASRIAGGRGDTQYF.